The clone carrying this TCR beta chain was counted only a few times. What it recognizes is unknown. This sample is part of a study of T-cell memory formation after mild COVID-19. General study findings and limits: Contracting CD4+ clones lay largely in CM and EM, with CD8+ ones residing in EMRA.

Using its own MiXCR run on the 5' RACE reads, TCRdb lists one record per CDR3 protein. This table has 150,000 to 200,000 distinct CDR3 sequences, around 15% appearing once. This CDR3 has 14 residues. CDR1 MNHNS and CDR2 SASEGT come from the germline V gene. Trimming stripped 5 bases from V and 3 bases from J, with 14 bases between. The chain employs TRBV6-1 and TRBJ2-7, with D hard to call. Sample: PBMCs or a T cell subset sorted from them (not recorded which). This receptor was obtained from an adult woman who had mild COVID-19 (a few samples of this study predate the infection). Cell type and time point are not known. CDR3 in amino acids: CASSPSADLYEQYF. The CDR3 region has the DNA TGTGCCAGCAGTCCCTCTGCGGACCTCTACGAGCAGTACTTC.